This T cell receptor (beta chain) was observed in a study of regulatory T cells in long-lasting Graves disease. Overall study context: Antithyroid drug use was under 3 months in newly diagnosed Graves' patients. The study, taken as a whole, reports: Few sampled subjects may have lowered accuracy.

The authors built TCR beta libraries using iRepertoire HTBI primers and Arm-PCR of CDR3 regions. MiXCR, run by TCRdb on the multiplex PCR reads, gives a single entry per CDR3 protein. The profile shows 360,000 or so distinct CDR3 sequences, around 15% of them singletons. Trimming pared 0 bases from V and 2 bases from J, leaving 16 bases between. Germline assignment: CDR1 SGHAT and CDR2 FQNNGV. The CDR3 extends over 17 amino acids. Sample time point: newly diagnosed GD, antithyroid drugs for less than 3 months. The TCR library was made from RNA that had been extracted from PBMCs in TRIzol. This clonotype showed up just once. Its target is not known. Just one base apart from a much larger clone, this may be a read error. In addition, the sample was reused for a study of T cells in Graves' hyperthyroidism and ophthalmopathy.

The gene calls are TRBV11-2 and TRBJ1-1; D is unresolved. Sequencing used peripheral blood mononuclear cells (PBMCs), obtained at new diagnosis, from a patient treated with antithyroid drugs. The receptor was isolated from a woman between 18 and 29 years old with Graves disease. DNA for the CDR3: TGTGCCAGCAGCTTAGATCCAATTTACCTACTCAACACTGAAGCTTTCTTT. Its protein is CASSLDPIYLLNTEAFF.